Listed here are 10 T cell receptor beta chains from one sample, sequenced in a study of blood T cell repertoires in COVID-19 (TCRdb year 2020). Library method: the immunoSEQ multiplex PCR assay. TCRdb mirrors the immuneACCESS table, restricted to in-frame sequences. Some clones are absent from its copies; in checked studies, under half trace to an unresolved V gene, and the reason for the others is unknown. The sample table contains more than 200,000 clones; only one count was recorded for around 82% of them. Approximately 8.6% of the sample is taken by the ten largest. The sequenced material came from peripheral blood. These TCRs come from a man aged 40-55 years with active or convalescent COVID-19.

The rearrangement uses TRBV24-1 and TRBJ2-1; a possible D gene is TRBD2 (5 bases). Germline CDR1 and CDR2: KGHDR and SFDVKD. V gave up 3 bases and J gave up 0 bases, with 17 bases separating them. The CDR3 covers 18 residues. The chain's CDR3 is CATSDPRVGDSSYNEQFF. CDR3 DNA: TGTGCCACCAGTGATCCGCGGGTCGGGGATAGCTCCTACAATGAGCAGTTCTTC.

This chain uses TRBV7-9 with TRBJ2-1; TRBD2 agrees at 10 bases. Germline CDR1 reads SEHNR; CDR2 reads FQNEAQ (reference sequence). The CDR3 length is 13 residues. V was clipped by 10 bases and J by 0 bases; unmatched bases: 0. In nucleotides, the CDR3 is TGTGCCACTAGCGGGAGCTCCTACAATGAGCAGTTCTTC. Encoded protein: CATSGSSYNEQFF.

The count of this clone is one. The CDR3: CASSDWGRNQPQHF. As DNA, the CDR3 is TGTGCCAGCAGTGATTGGGGGCGCAATCAGCCCCAGCATTTT. The chain combines TRBV2 with TRBJ1-5, with D perhaps TRBD1 (6 bases). The CDR3 totals 14 residues. Germline V CDR1 and CDR2: SNHLY, FYNNEI. V lost 3 bases, J lost 2 bases, and 8 bases lay in between.

The chain recombines TRBV29-1 with TRBJ1-2; a possible D gene is TRBD1 (6 bases). The V gene's germline CDR1 is SQVTM and CDR2 ANQGSEA. The CDR3 consists of 14 residues. Trimming stripped 3 bases from V and 3 bases from J, with 14 bases between. CDR3 nucleotide sequence: TGCAGCGTTGACCAGGGGAACCTAGACTATGGCTACACCTTC. Translated: CSVDQGNLDYGYTF.

The chain has TRBV27 and TRBJ1-4; 7 nucleotides agree with TRBD1. This CDR3 is built from 13 residues. J lost 8 bases, V lost 6 bases, and 6 bases had no gene match. CDR1 and CDR2 from the germline V gene are MNHEY and SMNVEV (reference sequence). The CDR3: CASRITGEEKLFF. The CDR3 DNA is TGTGCCAGCAGAATCACAGGGGAGGAAAAACTGTTTTTT.

This chain uses TRBV9 with TRBJ1-1, with 7 bases identical to TRBD1. Trimming took 5 bases from V and 1 from J; bases not matched to a gene: 5. The CDR3 is made up of 14 amino acids. In germline, CDR1 is SGDLS, CDR2 YYNGEE. CDR3 in amino acids: CASRPEGANTEAFF. The CDR3 region has the DNA TGTGCCAGCAGACCAGAGGGGGCGAACACTGAAGCTTTCTTT.

The chain recombines TRBV5-1 with TRBJ2-3; 7 bases are shared with TRBD2. Trimming removed 2 bases from V and 4 bases from J; junction bases left unmatched: 7. CDR3 length equals 15 residues. Germline assignment: CDR1 SGHRS and CDR2 YFSETQ. The DNA of the CDR3 is TGCGCCAGCAGCTTCGGGGGGATCTTTGCAGATACGCAGTATTTT. It translates to CASSFGGIFADTQYF.

This clone was seen only once. The chain combines TRBV2 with TRBJ1-1, with TRBD1 identical over 7 bases. V trimming: 7 bases; J trimming: 1 base; junction bases outside the gene matches: 6. The CDR3 loop spans 14 amino acids. Germline CDR1 is SNHLY and CDR2 is FYNNEI. CDR3 sequence: CASTRQGGNTEAFF. In nucleotides, the CDR3 is TGTGCCAGCACCCGACAGGGCGGGAACACTGAAGCTTTCTTT.

The V gene is TRBV14, the J gene TRBJ2-7, with a weak D call TRBD1 (6 bases). This CDR3 contains 16 residues. Germline loops: CDR1 SGHDN, CDR2 FVKESK. V lost 2 bases and J lost 2, with 16 bases in between. CDR3 nucleotides: TGTGCCAGCAGCCAACCCGAACGCACAGGGACCTACGAGCAGTACTTC. Protein sequence: CASSQPERTGTYEQYF.

At least ten counts were recorded for this clone. The chain links TRBV9 to TRBJ2-5; D is perhaps TRBD1 (7 bases). This CDR3 contains 14 residues. Deletions cut 4 bases from V and 5 bases from J, with 15 bases between. Looked up from germline, CDR1 is SGDLS and CDR2 is YYNGEE. In DNA form, the CDR3 reads TGTGCCAGCAGCTCCCAGGGGGGTGTCGAGACCCAGTACTTC. This sequence encodes CASSSQGGVETQYF.